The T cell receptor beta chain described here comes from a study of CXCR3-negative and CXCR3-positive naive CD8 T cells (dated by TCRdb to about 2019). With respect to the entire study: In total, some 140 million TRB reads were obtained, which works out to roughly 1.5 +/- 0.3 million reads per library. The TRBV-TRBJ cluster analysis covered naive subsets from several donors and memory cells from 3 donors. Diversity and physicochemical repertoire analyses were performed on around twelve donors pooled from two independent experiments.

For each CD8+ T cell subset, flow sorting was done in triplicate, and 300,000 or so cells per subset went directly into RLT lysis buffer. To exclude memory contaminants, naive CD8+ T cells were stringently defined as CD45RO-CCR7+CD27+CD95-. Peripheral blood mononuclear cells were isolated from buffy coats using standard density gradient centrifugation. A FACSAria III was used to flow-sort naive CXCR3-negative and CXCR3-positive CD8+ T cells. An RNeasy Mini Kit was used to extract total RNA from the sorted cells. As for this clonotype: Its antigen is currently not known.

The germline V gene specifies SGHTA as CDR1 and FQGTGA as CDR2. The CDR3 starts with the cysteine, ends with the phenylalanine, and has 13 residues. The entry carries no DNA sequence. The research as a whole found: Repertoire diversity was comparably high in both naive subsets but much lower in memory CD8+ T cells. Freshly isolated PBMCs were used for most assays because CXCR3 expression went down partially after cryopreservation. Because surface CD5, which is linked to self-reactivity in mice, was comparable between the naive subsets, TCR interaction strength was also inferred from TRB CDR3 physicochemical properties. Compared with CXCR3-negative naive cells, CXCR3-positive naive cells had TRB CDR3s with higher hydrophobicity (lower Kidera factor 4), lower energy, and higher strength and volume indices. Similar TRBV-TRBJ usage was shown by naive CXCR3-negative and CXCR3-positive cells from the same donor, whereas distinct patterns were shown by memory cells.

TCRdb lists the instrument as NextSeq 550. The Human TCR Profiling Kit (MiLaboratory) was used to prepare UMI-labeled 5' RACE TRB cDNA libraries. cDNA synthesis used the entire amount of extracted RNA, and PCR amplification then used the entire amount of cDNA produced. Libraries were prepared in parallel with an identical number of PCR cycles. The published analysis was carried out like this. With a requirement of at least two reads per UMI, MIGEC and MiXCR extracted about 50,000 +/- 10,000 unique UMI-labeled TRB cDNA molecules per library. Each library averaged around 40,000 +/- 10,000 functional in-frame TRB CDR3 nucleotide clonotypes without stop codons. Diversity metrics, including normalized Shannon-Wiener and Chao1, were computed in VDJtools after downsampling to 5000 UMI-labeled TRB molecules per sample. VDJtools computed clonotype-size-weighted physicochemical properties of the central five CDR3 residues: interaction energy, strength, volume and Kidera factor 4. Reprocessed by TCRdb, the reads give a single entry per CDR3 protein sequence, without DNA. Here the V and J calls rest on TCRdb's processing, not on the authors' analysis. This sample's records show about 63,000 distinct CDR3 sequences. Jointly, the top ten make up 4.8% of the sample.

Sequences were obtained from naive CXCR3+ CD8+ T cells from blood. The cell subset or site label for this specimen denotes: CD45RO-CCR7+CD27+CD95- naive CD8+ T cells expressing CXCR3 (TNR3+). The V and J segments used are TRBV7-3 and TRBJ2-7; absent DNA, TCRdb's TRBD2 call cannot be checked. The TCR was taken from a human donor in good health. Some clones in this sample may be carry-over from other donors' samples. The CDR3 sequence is CASSPDPRDEQYF.